Below, one T cell receptor beta chain is given with its context. The data originate from a study of cytomegalovirus exposure and HLA in healthy donors. Germline loops: CDR1 SGDLS, CDR2 YYNGEE. The CDR3 runs to 15 residues. The PCR made use of 60 Vbeta and 13 Jbeta primers. TCRdb keeps only in-frame clones here, not all; method: immunoSEQ multiplex PCR. The table shows around 180,000 clones, with over 70% occurring only once. The receptor was derived from a boy under 10 years old in good health and CMV-seronegative. Sequences were obtained from PBMCs. The chain carries TRBV9 and TRBJ2-5; D is perhaps TRBD1 (5 bases). The J call is in doubt because the DNA end fits TRBJ2-7 better. This chain's CDR3 is CASSVGDRGYYEQYF. The CDR3, as DNA: TGTGCCAGCAGCGTTGGCGACAGAGGTTACTACGAGCAGTACTTC.